Below, 26 T cell receptor beta chains from the same sample are listed, as sequenced in a study of blood T cell repertoires in COVID-19 (dated by TCRdb to 2020 to 2021). The receptor library was made with the immunoSEQ multiplex PCR assay. This immuneACCESS table, as held by TCRdb, lists in-frame sequences with V and J called but not all clones. Of the missing ones, under half trace to an unresolved V gene in checked studies; the others have no known cause. Present in this sample are about 150,000 clones, over 60% of which were seen just once. The top ten hold about 3.8% of the sample. The sequenced sample consisted of peripheral blood. The origin of the receptors is a woman of 80 years or more with acute or convalescent COVID-19.

This clone occurred a few times. The rearrangement joins TRBV19 to TRBJ2-7; 8 nucleotides align to TRBD2. This CDR3 comprises 16 residues. Germline V gene sequence: CDR1 LNHDA, CDR2 SQIVND (reference sequence). Trimming cost V 1 base and J 6 bases; bases outside gene matches: 11. CDR3 protein: CASSIGGAGVPREQYF. DNA for the CDR3: TGTGCCAGTAGTATAGGGGGAGCGGGAGTCCCTCGCGAGCAGTACTTC.

J is TRBJ1-1 and V is TRBV11-3; 9 bases fit TRBD1. The CDR3 length is 16 residues. V was clipped by 5 bases and J by 5 bases; unmatched bases: 12. CDR1 is SGHNT, CDR2 YENEEA, per germline. The DNA for the CDR3 is TGTGCCAGCAGCAACCCTCCGGGACAGGGAAAAACTGAAGCTTTCTTT. Its translation is CASSNPPGQGKTEAFF.

This chain joins TRBV18 and TRBJ2-5; 7 bases agree with TRBD1. The CDR3 totals 13 residues. Germline CDR1 reads KGHSH; CDR2 reads LQKENI. V lost 5 bases to trimming and J lost 7 bases; unmatched junction nucleotides: 7. Here the CDR3 DNA reads TGTGCCAGCTCATCAGACAGGGACGGGACCCAGTACTTC. Protein: CASSSDRDGTQYF.

CDR3: CASSLQGNEQFF. DNA of the CDR3: TGTGCCAGCAGCTTACAGGGGAATGAGCAGTTCTTC. V and J are TRBV5-4 and TRBJ2-1; the match to TRBD1 covers 7 bases. In germline, CDR1 is SGHNT, CDR2 YYREEE (reference sequence). The length of the CDR3 is 12 residues. V dropped 2 bases and J dropped 7; count of bases not matched to a gene: 0. Supplemented by reference TRBV5-4 and TRBJ2-1, the full variable domain reads ETGVTQSPTHLIKTRGQQVTLRCSSQSGHNTVSWYQQALGQGPQFIFQYYREEENGRGNFPPRFSGLQFPNYSSELNVNALELDDSALYLCASSLQGNEQFFGPGTRLTVL.

In its sample, this clone was seen once. The rearrangement links TRBV24-1 to TRBJ2-3, with 12 bases lining up with TRBD2. The V and J ends lost 2 bases and 5 bases, in that order; junction bases with no gene match: 4. CDR3 length equals 16 residues. The germline gives CDR1 KGHDR, CDR2 SFDVKD. Here the CDR3 reads CATSDSSGGAVDTQYF. CDR3 bases: TGTGCCACCAGTGATTCTAGCGGGGGGGCAGTAGATACGCAGTATTTT.

The V call is TRBV5-1, the J call TRBJ2-2; 10 nucleotides agree with TRBD1. This CDR3 contains 16 residues. V dropped 0 bases and J dropped 4; count of bases not matched to a gene: 3. The germline CDR1 and CDR2 sequences are SGHRS and YFSETQ. The CDR3 loop reads CASSLGGQGSTGELFF. The CDR3 DNA sequence: TGCGCCAGCAGCTTGGGGGGACAGGGGAGCACCGGGGAGCTGTTTTTT.

The V call is TRBV4-3, the J call TRBJ2-5; unclear D gene. The CDR3 loop spans 14 amino acids. V was pared by 2 bases and J by 1 base, with 8 bases between. Germline lookup yields CDR1 LGHNA and CDR2 YSLEER. Here the CDR3 DNA reads TGCGCCAGCAGCCAATCTTTTCCCCAAGAGACCCAGTACTTC. Residues: CASSQSFPQETQYF.

A single count supports this clone. The same CDR3 can be traced to other DNA sequences in this sample. V and J are TRBV6-5 and TRBJ2-7; weak D call: TRBD2 (5 bases). The CDR3 is 15 residues long. Germline-derived CDR1 and CDR2 are MNHEY and SVGAGI. V was shortened by 0 bases and J by 4 bases, with 13 bases between the two germline ends. The CDR3 sequence: CASSYSAGLGYEQYF. The CDR3 DNA follows: TGTGCCAGCAGTTACTCTGCGGGTCTCGGATACGAGCAGTACTTC.

CDR3 residues: CASSPPSGVGVDEQFF. In DNA form, the CDR3 reads TGCGCCAGCAGCCCACCAAGCGGGGTAGGGGTGGATGAGCAGTTCTTC. The J gene is TRBJ2-1, the V gene TRBV5-1; 7 bases line up with TRBD2. CDR3 length: 16 residues. Germline V gene sequence: CDR1 SGHRS, CDR2 YFSETQ. V lost 4 bases, J lost 8 bases, and 15 bases stayed unmatched.

The V and J genes are TRBV18 and TRBJ1-2, with TRBD1 matching 7 bases. The V segment lost 3 bases and the J segment 8 bases; nucleotides outside the gene matches: 6. The CDR3 has 13 residues. Germline V gene data show CDR1 as KGHSH and CDR2 as LQKENI. The CDR3 DNA sequence: TGTGCCAGCTCACCGACAGGGCCAGGGGGCTACACCTTC. As protein: CASSPTGPGGYTF.

The chain carries TRBV2 and TRBJ2-7; D remains ambiguous. The germline V and J ends were trimmed by 4 bases and 2 bases, with 18 bases remaining between them. The CDR3 is 16 residues long. Germline-derived CDR1 and CDR2 are SNHLY and FYNNEI. The CDR3 sequence: CASSGSSRDTTYEQYF. The CDR3 coding sequence is TGTGCCAGCAGTGGATCCTCCCGAGATACCACCTACGAGCAGTACTTC.

The chain has TRBV7-2 and TRBJ2-1, with 9 bases matching TRBD2. With 1 base clipped from V and 6 bases from J, the junction kept 4 bases outside the gene matches. Germline V gene sequence: CDR1 SGHTA, CDR2 FQGNSA. There are 15 residues in the CDR3. Here the CDR3 reads CASSLVAGGANEQFF. CDR3 DNA sequence: TGTGCCAGCAGCTTAGTCGCGGGAGGGGCCAATGAGCAGTTCTTC.

The chain is built from TRBV19 and TRBJ2-5, with TRBD2 matching over 12 bases. The CDR3 has 15 residues. Unmatched junction bases numbered 9, after V lost 9 bases and J lost 4 bases. Germline CDR1 and CDR2: LNHDA and SQIVND (reference sequence). In DNA, the CDR3 is TGTGCCAGCACTCTAGCGGGAGGGCCGGGAGAGACCCAGTACTTC. The encoded protein is CASTLAGGPGETQYF.

The V gene is TRBV5-6, the J gene TRBJ2-7; TRBD1 matches at 7 bases. J was trimmed by 6 bases and V by 4 bases; bases with no gene match: 19. The CDR3 length is 17 residues. Germline V gene sequence: CDR1 SGHDT, CDR2 YYEEEE. The CDR3 DNA is TGTGCCAGCAGCGGGTTTACAGGGGCTATTACTACGGGCGAGCAGTACTTC. Amino acids: CASSGFTGAITTGEQYF.

The V and J genes are TRBV27 and TRBJ2-5, with a weak D call TRBD1 (5 bases). This CDR3 is built from 17 residues. Trimming left V 6 bases short and J 2 bases short, with 22 bases between. The germline CDR1 and CDR2 sequences are MNHEY and SMNVEV (reference sequence). In DNA form, the CDR3 reads TGTGCCAGCAGCTTGAACGCAGGCACAGGTGGGCAAGAGACCCAGTACTTC. It is translated as CASSLNAGTGGQETQYF.

This rearrangement joins TRBV11-2 to TRBJ1-3; 10 bases are shared with TRBD1. This CDR3 has 15 amino acids. With 5 bases clipped from V and 3 bases from J, the junction kept 4 bases outside the gene matches. Germline CDR1 and CDR2: SGHAT and FQNNGV. CDR3 amino acids: CASSLGTGVGNTIYF. CDR3 DNA sequence: TGTGCCAGCAGCCTCGGGACAGGGGTTGGAAACACCATATATTTT.

The rearrangement uses TRBV7-2 and TRBJ1-4; no clear D gene. The CDR3 sequence is 14 residues long. The V and J ends lost 2 bases and 8 bases respectively, with 12 bases between them. Germline V CDR1 and CDR2: SGHTA, FQGNSA. As DNA, the CDR3 is TGTGCCAGCAGCTTACCACCCATCGGGGAAAAACTGTTTTTT. This translates into CASSLPPIGEKLFF.

This sequence joins TRBV30 and TRBJ1-4; 8 nucleotides match TRBD1. The V gene's germline CDR1 is GTSNPN and CDR2 SVGIG (reference sequence). CDR3 length equals 13 residues. V dropped 8 bases and J dropped 3; count of bases not matched to a gene: 5. The CDR3 DNA reads as TGTGCCCGTTCGGGACAGGCTAATGAAAAACTGTTTTTT. Protein: CARSGQANEKLFF.

The gene calls are TRBV2 and TRBJ2-2; D ambiguous. Per germline, CDR1 SNHLY and CDR2 FYNNEI. The length of the CDR3 is 12 residues. V was pared by 6 bases and J by 5 bases, with 7 bases between. The CDR3 spells CASSAGTGELFF. The CDR3 nucleotides are TGTGCCAGCAGCGCAGGAACCGGGGAGCTGTTTTTT.

The chain employs TRBV25-1 and TRBJ2-2; TRBD2 might be the D (6 bases). V was cut by 9 bases and J by 6 bases, with 17 bases left in between. From germline, CDR1 is MGHDK and CDR2 SYGVNS. This CDR3 contains 14 residues. In DNA form, the CDR3 reads TGTGCCAGTGGAATCACAGGAGGGTCCGGGGAGCTGTTTTTT. Protein sequence: CASGITGGSGELFF. The complete variable domain, with remaining parts taken from reference TRBV25-1 and TRBJ2-2, reads EADIYQTPRYLVIGTGKKITLECSQTMGHDKMYWYQQDPGMELHLIHYSYGVNSTEKGDLSSESTVSRIRTEHFPLTLESARPSHTSQYLCASGITGGSGELFFGEGSRLTVL.

V and J are TRBV7-2 and TRBJ1-6, with D hard to call. The CDR3 is made up of 15 amino acids. The germline gives CDR1 SGHTA, CDR2 FQGNSA. V was trimmed by 1 base and J by 10 bases, leaving 14 bases between them. The CDR3 DNA sequence: TGTGCCAGCAGCTTAGATCATTCGGGGTACTCACCCCTCCACTTT. It specifies CASSLDHSGYSPLHF.

The J gene is TRBJ2-7, the V gene TRBV19; D might be TRBD1 (6 bases). Germline CDR1 LNHDA, CDR2 SQIVND (reference sequence). V was pared by 2 bases and J by 3 bases, with 8 bases between. The CDR3 consists of 13 residues. The CDR3 nucleotides read TGTGCCAGTAGTATAAACAGGGACTACGAGCAGTACTTC. It specifies CASSINRDYEQYF.

This chain connects TRBV11-1 to TRBJ2-1; maybe TRBD1 (6 bases). Trimming took off 3 bases at V and 4 bases at J, with 13 bases between the two ends. In germline, CDR1 is SGHAT, CDR2 FQDESV (reference sequence). This CDR3 contains 15 residues. This chain's CDR3 is CASSFGGDAYNEQFF. In DNA, the CDR3 is TGTGCCAGCAGCTTTGGGGGCGACGCTTACAATGAGCAGTTCTTC.

This clone was observed a handful of times. This rearrangement joins TRBV18 to TRBJ1-5; D unclear. The ends were cut back, 4 bases at V and 4 bases at J, with 8 bases in the middle. Germline assignment: CDR1 KGHSH and CDR2 LQKENI. This CDR3 has 13 amino acids. The CDR3 loop is CASSRDTNQPQHF. The CDR3, as DNA: TGTGCCAGCTCACGAGACACAAATCAGCCCCAGCATTTT.

The CDR3 sequence: CAISETDGTGNTIYF. CDR3 DNA: TGTGCCATCAGTGAGACAGACGGAACTGGAAACACCATATATTTT. The V and J genes are TRBV10-3 and TRBJ1-3; D unclear. The CDR3 loop spans 15 amino acids. CDR1 and CDR2 from the germline V gene are ENHRY and SYGVKD. Trimming left V 2 bases short and J 2 bases short, with 10 bases between.

This sequence joins TRBV4-1 and TRBJ1-1; possibly TRBD1 for D (5 bases). CDR3 length: 17 residues. Trimming stripped 0 bases from V and 1 base from J, with 15 bases between. Germline lookup yields CDR1 MGHRA and CDR2 YSYEKL. CDR3 nucleotide sequence: TGCGCCAGCAGCCAAGAGTTTCTGGGGGGAGGGAACACTGAAGCTTTCTTT. This translates into CASSQEFLGGGNTEAFF.